The 13 T cell receptor beta chains in this list originate from one sample, sequenced in a study of shared clonotypes between healthy human individuals. This table comes from immunoSEQ multiplex PCR, and its TCRdb copy is limited to in-frame clones, with some not included. The sample contains about 300,000 clones, less than 85% of which appear only once. Material for sequencing was memory CD4+ T cells sorted from blood. The subset is: CD45RA-negative fraction. These receptors all stem from a man younger than 40 in good health.

This clone was detected a few times. Germline and junction disagree at one end, which may indicate a read error. This rearrangement joins TRBV7-9 to TRBJ2-7, with 9 bases matching TRBD1. The CDR3 is made up of 13 amino acids. Germline CDR1 is SEHNR and CDR2 is FQNEAQ (reference sequence). The CDR3 DNA reads as TGTGCCAGCAGCCACGCCCGGGACAGGGATGTACACTTC. Translated, it gives CASSHARDRDVHF.

The chain combines TRBV2 with TRBJ1-4, with unresolved D. The CDR3 spans 13 residues. Per germline, CDR1 SNHLY and CDR2 FYNNEI. The V and J ends lost 8 bases and 8 bases respectively, with 15 bases between them. CDR3: CASHLTRQEKLFF. CDR3 in DNA: TGTGCCAGCCATTTGACCAGGCAGGAAAAACTGTTTTTT. The whole variable domain, remainder taken from reference TRBV2 and TRBJ1-4, is EPEVTQTPSHQVTQMGQEVILRCVPISNHLYFYWYRQILGQKVEFLVSFYNNEISEKSEIFDDQFSVERPDGSNFTLKIRSTKLEDSAMYFCASHLTRQEKLFFGSGTQLSVL.

The V gene is TRBV13, the J gene TRBJ2-1, with 8 bases fitting TRBD2. This CDR3 is built from 17 residues. V was clipped by 5 bases and J by 2 bases; unmatched bases: 11. In germline, CDR1 is PRHDT, CDR2 FYEKMQ (reference sequence). CDR3 region: CASSPPGLAGTYNEQFF. The CDR3 nucleotides read TGTGCCAGCAGCCCCCCCGGGTTAGCGGGAACCTACAATGAGCAGTTCTTC.

The chain couples TRBV7-2 to TRBJ2-1, with a tentative D call TRBD2 (5 bases). Germline CDR1 SGHTA, CDR2 FQGNSA. Trimming removed 3 bases from V and 6 bases from J, with 9 bases in between. The CDR3 sequence is 13 residues long. CDR3 protein: CASSFERSNEQFF. The CDR3 DNA reads as TGTGCCAGCAGCTTCGAGCGGAGCAATGAGCAGTTCTTC.

The chain joins TRBV27 to TRBJ1-1; D is uncertain. V was shortened by 7 bases and J by 6 bases, with 15 bases between the two germline ends. Per the germline V gene, CDR1 is MNHEY and CDR2 is SMNVEV (reference sequence). The length of the CDR3 is 13 residues. The CDR3 here is CASTSPGSPEAFF. As DNA, the CDR3 is TGTGCCAGCACCTCGCCGGGTTCCCCTGAAGCTTTCTTT.

This clone showed up just a few times. This chain uses TRBV2 with TRBJ1-4; the match to TRBD1 covers 7 bases. CDR3 length: 18 amino acids. After removal of 6 bases from V and 8 bases from J, the junction contained 21 bases not matched to a gene. CDR1 and CDR2 (germline): SNHLY, FYNNEI. For the CDR3, the DNA is TGTGCCAGCAGAAAGAGGTCAGGGACAGCCAATCGTCGGGAAAAACTGTTTTTT. Protein sequence: CASRKRSGTANRREKLFF.

This chain links TRBV11-2 with TRBJ2-4; weak D call: TRBD1 (6 bases). The germline V gene has CDR1 SGHAT and CDR2 FQNNGV. The ends were cut back, 3 bases at V and 1 base at J, with 13 bases in the middle. CDR3 length equals 16 residues. In nucleotides, the CDR3 is TGTGCCAGCAGCTTCTTACAGGGTAGGGCCAAAAACATTCAGTACTTC. Amino acid sequence: CASSFLQGRAKNIQYF.

This chain uses TRBV5-6 with TRBJ1-1; 7 bases align to TRBD1. This CDR3 is built from 15 residues. The germline CDR1 and CDR2 sequences are SGHDT and YYEEEE. V gave up 0 bases and J gave up 5 bases; unmatched junction bases: 7. For the CDR3, the DNA is TGTGCCAGCAGCTTGGTGGAGGGGGCAGTGACTGAAGCTTTCTTT. Encoded protein: CASSLVEGAVTEAFF.

This clone was seen more than once but under ten times. The V and J genes are TRBV7-2 and TRBJ2-1; TRBD2 matches at 8 bases. J gave up 0 bases and V 5 bases, and 6 bases lay outside the gene matches. The CDR3 consists of 16 residues. The germline gives CDR1 SGHTA, CDR2 FQGNSA. CDR3 in amino acids: CASSPRAGDSYNEQFF. As DNA, the CDR3 is TGTGCCAGCAGCCCGAGAGCGGGGGACTCCTACAATGAGCAGTTCTTC. Supplemented by reference TRBV7-2 and TRBJ2-1, the full variable domain reads GAGVSQSPSNKVTEKGKDVELRCDPISGHTALYWYRQSLGQGLEFLIYFQGNSAPDKSGLPSDRFSAERTGGSVSTLTIQRTQQEDSAVYLCASSPRAGDSYNEQFFGPGTRLTVL.

V and J are TRBV4-1 and TRBJ2-7; possibly TRBD1 for D (6 bases). The ends were cut back, 2 bases at V and 1 base at J, with 15 bases in the middle. Germline V gene sequence: CDR1 MGHRA, CDR2 YSYEKL. This CDR3 region has 16 residues. In DNA form, the CDR3 reads TGCGCCAGCAGCCAATCGACAGGTTATTCGTCCTACGAGCAGTACTTC. This sequence encodes CASSQSTGYSSYEQYF.

The chain is built from TRBV18 and TRBJ2-3; D is perhaps TRBD1 (6 bases). The CDR3 spans 15 residues. Germline CDR1 reads KGHSH; CDR2 reads LQKENI. Trimming left V 1 base short and J 4 bases short, with 12 bases between. The chain's CDR3 is CASSPRDTGADTQYF. The CDR3 bases are TGTGCCAGCTCACCACGGGACACCGGCGCAGATACGCAGTATTTT.

The CDR3 DNA is TGTGCCAGCTCACTCGGGACAGAAGTGAACACTGAAGCTTTCTTT. Protein sequence: CASSLGTEVNTEAFF. The genes are TRBV18 and TRBJ1-1, with 7 bases aligning to TRBD1. Germline CDR1 is KGHSH and CDR2 is LQKENI. This CDR3 has 15 residues. The junction had 5 bases not matched to a gene; V was cut back by 4 bases and J by 0 bases.

The V and J genes are TRBV5-1 and TRBJ2-3, with D perhaps TRBD2 (6 bases). Germline V lookup: CDR1 SGHRS, CDR2 YFSETQ. The germline V and J ends were trimmed by 1 base and 2 bases, with 11 bases remaining between them. CDR3 length: 15 amino acids. The DNA of the CDR3 is TGCGCCAGCAGCTTGATCGGGAGCCCCACAGATACGCAGTATTTT. Protein: CASSLIGSPTDTQYF. The entire variable domain, with the rest obtained from reference TRBV5-1 and TRBJ2-3, is as follows: KAGVTQTPRYLIKTRGQQVTLSCSPISGHRSVSWYQQTPGQGLQFLFEYFSETQRNKGNFPGRFSGRQFSNSRSEMNVSTLELGDSALYLCASSLIGSPTDTQYFGPGTRLTVL.